The 7 T cell receptor beta chains below all came from one sample that was sequenced in a study of CD8 T cells in Susac syndrome (dated by TCRdb to the late 2010s). The library came from the immunoSEQ multiplex PCR assay. RNA was extracted with the RNeasy kit and roughly 0.45 to 1 ug was reverse transcribed using random hexamers. TCRdb itself trimmed the public reads at Q25 with fastp, ran MiXCR and retained productive beta chains. Rows are unified per CDR3 protein, each entry keeping the most common DNA and genes. Within this sample are some 170,000 distinct CDR3 sequences, with approximately 94% of them counted one time only. 0.08% to 0.095% of the sample goes to the ten largest clones. The sample was CD4+ T cells from PBMCs. The receptors here all came from a human donor with multiple sclerosis.

V and J are TRBV29-1 and TRBJ2-1; 7 bases line up with TRBD2. The CDR3 runs 14 residues. Trimming cost V 7 bases and J 8 bases; bases outside gene matches: 14. Germline lookup yields CDR1 SQVTM and CDR2 ANQGSEA. CDR3 amino acids: CSDGPTGTIYEQFF. The CDR3 coding sequence is TGCAGCGACGGGCCTACCGGGACTATTTATGAGCAGTTCTTC.

V and J are TRBV5-1 and TRBJ2-7; D remains unclear. The CDR3 sequence is 14 residues long. From germline, CDR1 is SGHRS and CDR2 YFSETQ. Trimming took off 0 bases at V and 2 bases at J, with 9 bases between the two ends. The CDR3 sequence: CASSLGQRTYEQYF. For the CDR3, the DNA is TGCGCCAGCAGCTTGGGCCAGAGAACCTACGAGCAGTACTTC.

In its sample, this clonotype was seen once. The CDR3 sequence is CASSRAGGRETQYF. The CDR3 DNA sequence: TGTGCCAGCAGCCGAGCGGGAGGGAGAGAGACCCAGTACTTC. The chain recombines TRBV7-8 with TRBJ2-5; 10 bases are a match to TRBD2. Germline assignment: CDR1 SGHVS and CDR2 FQNEAQ. The V segment lost 5 bases and the J segment 4 bases; nucleotides outside the gene matches: 4. The CDR3 extends over 14 amino acids.

CDR3: CASNQGTGLLYGYTF. CDR3 DNA sequence: TGTGCCAGCAACCAGGGGACAGGGCTTCTCTATGGCTACACCTTC. The V gene is TRBV27, the J gene TRBJ1-2; 9 bases align to TRBD1. The length of the CDR3 is 15 residues. CDR1 MNHEY and CDR2 SMNVEV come from the germline V gene (reference sequence). J lost 4 bases, V lost 7 bases, and 10 bases had no gene match.

J is TRBJ2-7 and V is TRBV4-3; D might be TRBD1 (5 bases). The CDR3 is 16 amino acids. Trimming took off 0 bases at V and 0 bases at J, with 12 bases between the two ends. Germline CDR1 reads LGHNA; CDR2 reads YSLEER. The CDR3 DNA is TGCGCCAGCAGCCAAGACGCAGGGCGTCTCTCCTACGAGCAGTACTTC. It encodes CASSQDAGRLSYEQYF.

The rearrangement joins TRBV4-1 to TRBJ2-5; maybe TRBD1 (5 bases). Trimming cost V 4 bases and J 1 base, with 10 bases left between them. Germline CDR1 and CDR2: MGHRA and YSYEKL. The length of the CDR3 is 14 residues. This CDR3 reads CASSRQGFQETQYF. CDR3 in DNA: TGCGCCAGCAGCCGTCAGGGATTCCAAGAGACCCAGTACTTC.

The CDR3 DNA sequence: TGTGCCAGCAGCTTTCCCCCTCGTCTCTCCTACAATGAGCAGTTCTTC. This gives the protein CASSFPPRLSYNEQFF. V is TRBV7-9 and J is TRBJ2-1; D not resolved. Germline V gives CDR1 SEHNR, CDR2 FQNEAQ (reference sequence). The CDR3 extends over 16 amino acids. Trimming took 3 bases from V and 0 from J, leaving 12 bases between them.